Presented here are 21 T cell receptor beta chains from one specimen sequenced in a study of blood T cell repertoires in COVID-19. Using immunoSEQ multiplex PCR, the repertoire was profiled, and TCRdb retains in-frame clones only, with some absent. The sample lists around 99,000 clones, around 89% occurring once. The sample was peripheral blood. These TCRs come from a man aged 40-50 years with active or convalescent COVID-19.

The V and J genes are TRBV11-2 and TRBJ2-2; 8 bases are a match to TRBD1. This CDR3 region has 14 residues. Germline V lookup: CDR1 SGHAT, CDR2 FQNNGV. V was pared by 5 bases and J by 9 bases, with 8 bases of the junction left unmatched. In nucleotides, the CDR3 is TGTGCCAGCAGCGCAACAGGGGGGTTCCGGGAGCTGTTTTTT. It specifies CASSATGGFRELFF.

V is TRBV5-1 and J is TRBJ1-4, with D possibly being TRBD1 (6 bases). Germline V lookup: CDR1 SGHRS, CDR2 YFSETQ. CDR3 length: 14 residues. Trimming removed 7 bases from V and 3 bases from J, with 13 bases in between. DNA of the CDR3: TGCGCCAGCGGAAGAAGGACAGCTAATGAAAAACTGTTTTTT. Its translation is CASGRRTANEKLFF.

The rearrangement uses TRBV2 and TRBJ1-5; the match to TRBD1 covers 8 bases. V was clipped by 6 bases and J by 1 base; unmatched bases: 11. This CDR3 is 17 amino acids long. Germline V gene sequence: CDR1 SNHLY, CDR2 FYNNEI. The CDR3 DNA follows: TGTGCCAGCAGATCAAGACAGGGGAAGCAGAGCAATCAGCCCCAGCATTTT. This codes for CASRSRQGKQSNQPQHF.

The rearrangement links TRBV9 to TRBJ2-6, with 7 bases fitting TRBD1. The CDR3 consists of 15 residues. Germline V CDR1 and CDR2: SGDLS, YYNGEE. J gave up 4 bases and V 4 bases, and 5 bases lay outside the gene matches. CDR3 nucleotide sequence: TGTGCCAGCAGCACCGGGACAGTCGGGGCCAACGTCCTGACTTTC. As protein: CASSTGTVGANVLTF.

V usage is TRBV14 and J usage is TRBJ2-7; D may be TRBD2 (5 bases). CDR3 length: 15 residues. The germline gives CDR1 SGHDN, CDR2 FVKESK. Trimming left V 0 bases short and J 4 bases short, with 13 bases between. The CDR3 loop reads CASSQETGRSYEQYF. The CDR3 nucleotides read TGTGCCAGCAGCCAAGAGACGGGAAGGAGTTACGAGCAGTACTTC.

The chain couples TRBV5-1 to TRBJ1-5; D unresolved. Trimming shortened V by 0 bases and J by 7 bases, and 8 bases separated the two germline ends. Germline CDR1 SGHRS, CDR2 YFSETQ. This CDR3 has 13 amino acids. CDR3 sequence (DNA): TGCGCCAGCAGCTTGGGGGCGGGACAGCCCCAGCATTTT. Translation: CASSLGAGQPQHF.

V gene TRBV6-5 combines with J gene TRBJ1-1, with 11 positions matching TRBD1. The J segment lost 4 bases and the V segment lost 6 bases, leaving 7 bases of the junction unmatched. Germline CDR1 reads MNHEY; CDR2 reads SVGAGI. CDR3 length equals 15 residues. The CDR3 nucleotides read TGTGCCAGCAGAGGACAGGGGGCCGGAAGCACTGAAGCTTTCTTT. Translated, it gives CASRGQGAGSTEAFF.

This chain links TRBV30 with TRBJ1-6, with TRBD1 as a possible D gene (5 bases). Germline CDR1 reads GTSNPN; CDR2 reads SVGIG (reference sequence). The CDR3 contains 14 residues. V lost 5 bases to trimming and J lost 4 bases, with 12 bases between them. Here the CDR3 reads CAWGTQGYNSPLHF. The CDR3 nucleotides read TGTGCCTGGGGTACCCAGGGTTATAATTCACCCCTCCACTTT.

The chain couples TRBV6-2 or TRBV6-3 to TRBJ2-7; 8 bases align to TRBD1. This CDR3 contains 14 residues. With V trimmed by 4 bases and J by 4 bases, 6 bases remained unmatched. The germline V gene has CDR1 MNHEY and CDR2 SVGEGT. Here the CDR3 DNA reads TGTGCCAGCAGTTTCCGGACAGGGAAATACGAGCAGTACTTC. This gives the protein CASSFRTGKYEQYF.

The chain is built from TRBV28 and TRBJ2-4; D perhaps matches TRBD1 (6 bases). This CDR3 comprises 17 residues. Trimming shortened V by 5 bases and J by 6 bases, and 23 bases separated the two germline ends. Per the germline V gene, CDR1 is MDHEN and CDR2 is SYDVKM. This CDR3 reads CASSPLLGYRDGNIQYF. The CDR3 region has the DNA TGTGCCAGCAGTCCACTCCTTGGTTACAGGGATGGAAACATTCAGTACTTC. Based on the CDR3 plus reference TRBV28 and TRBJ2-4, the full variable domain is DVKVTQSSRYLVKRTGEKVFLECVQDMDHENMFWYRQDPGLGLRLIYFSYDVKMKEKGDIPEGYSVSREKKERFSLILESASTNQTSMYLCASSPLLGYRDGNIQYFGAGTRLSVL.

There are a few counts of this clone. The chain recombines TRBV25-1 with TRBJ1-6, with no clear D. Between the trimmed V and J ends, which lost 5 bases and 4 bases, there was a span of 6 bases. CDR1 is MGHDK and CDR2 is SYGVNS in the germline V gene. The CDR3 is 13 residues long. The CDR3 region is CASSREYNSPLHF. CDR3 nucleotide sequence: TGTGCCAGCAGTCGGGAGTATAATTCACCCCTCCACTTT.

This clone was seen only a few times. This chain connects TRBV2 to TRBJ2-7; tentatively, D is TRBD1 (6 bases). Germline assignment: CDR1 SNHLY and CDR2 FYNNEI. Trimming removed 1 base at V and 6 bases at J, with 13 bases between. The CDR3 sequence is 14 residues long. The DNA for the CDR3 is TGTGCCAGCAGTGAAGTGGCAGGGGCGGGCGAGCAGTACTTC. This codes for CASSEVAGAGEQYF.

This chain connects TRBV7-3 to TRBJ1-1; 9 bases fit TRBD1. CDR1 and CDR2 from the germline V gene are SGHTA and FQGTGA. CDR3 length: 13 amino acids. V dropped 7 bases and J dropped 7; count of bases not matched to a gene: 7. The CDR3 bases are TGTGCCAGCAAACAACAGGGGGCCCTTGAAGCTTTCTTT. As protein: CASKQQGALEAFF.

The gene calls are TRBV2 and TRBJ1-5; D is perhaps TRBD1 (5 bases). V was clipped by 2 bases and J by 7 bases, with 12 bases between them. The CDR3 extends over 14 amino acids. Germline lookup yields CDR1 SNHLY and CDR2 FYNNEI. CDR3 DNA sequence: TGTGCCAGCAGTGAAAGCGGGGGTGGCCAGCCCCAGCATTTT. It codes for CASSESGGGQPQHF.

The V gene is TRBV10-3, the J gene TRBJ1-4, with a tentative D call TRBD1 (5 bases). Germline V gene sequence: CDR1 ENHRY, CDR2 SYGVKD. Trimming shortened V by 10 bases and J by 5 bases, and 14 bases separated the two germline ends. This CDR3 spans 13 amino acids. CDR3 in DNA: TGTGCCACCGGGGGAGGGCAGAATGAAAAACTGTTTTTT. It specifies CATGGGQNEKLFF.

This clone came up a few times. The V gene is TRBV5-4, the J gene TRBJ1-1; D gene uncertain. V was trimmed by 0 bases and J by 1 base, leaving 13 bases between them. In germline, CDR1 is SGHNT, CDR2 YYREEE (reference sequence). The CDR3 has 16 amino acids. CDR3 sequence: CASSLGGGWKNTEAFF. CDR3 DNA: TGTGCCAGCAGCTTGGGAGGAGGCTGGAAGAACACTGAAGCTTTCTTT.

The chain combines TRBV28 with TRBJ1-2, with D tentatively TRBD1 (6 bases). The CDR3 loop spans 13 amino acids. Trimming shortened V by 6 bases and J by 5 bases, and 13 bases separated the two germline ends. CDR1 is MDHEN and CDR2 is SYDVKM in the germline V gene. This CDR3 reads CASRQDRAYGYTF. As DNA, the CDR3 is TGTGCCAGCAGGCAGGACAGAGCATATGGCTACACCTTC.

The chain combines TRBV10-3 with TRBJ1-1, with D unclear. The V end was cut by 6 bases, the J end by 1 base, with 9 bases between. Germline values: CDR1 ENHRY, CDR2 SYGVKD. The CDR3 spans 13 residues. The CDR3 sequence is CAISPGQNTEAFF. As DNA, the CDR3 is TGTGCCATCAGCCCAGGTCAGAACACTGAAGCTTTCTTT.

The chain recombines TRBV6-5 with TRBJ1-2; D gene unclear. The CDR3 consists of 14 residues. Per germline, CDR1 MNHEY and CDR2 SVGAGI. V lost 6 bases to trimming and J lost 4 bases, with 15 bases between them. The CDR3 DNA is TGTGCCAGCAGCCCCGGAGGGTCCCGCTATGGCTACACCTTC. This codes for CASSPGGSRYGYTF.

In this sample, this clone turned up once. This chain joins TRBV15 and TRBJ2-7, with TRBD1 identical over 8 bases. V lost 0 bases and J lost 4; bases outside the gene matches: 8. The CDR3 is 16 residues long. Germline V CDR1 and CDR2: LNHNV, YYDKDF (reference sequence). CDR3 DNA: TGTGCCACCAGCAGAGATGTGGCAGGGGGCCGGTACGAGCAGTACTTC. Translated, it gives CATSRDVAGGRYEQYF. Supplemented by reference TRBV15 and TRBJ2-7, the full variable domain reads DAMVIQNPRYQVTQFGKPVTLSCSQTLNHNVMYWYQQKSSQAPKLLFHYYDKDFNNEADTPDNFQSRRPNTSFCFLDIRSPGLGDTAMYLCATSRDVAGGRYEQYFGPGTRLTVT.

The chain combines TRBV21-1 with TRBJ1-1; the table's D call, TRBD1, was not checked against the DNA. TRBV21-1 is listed as a pseudogene. This CDR3 region has 13 residues. The CDR3 DNA reads as TGTGCCAGCAGCGCAGCCCCCTGCAGGGGAGCTTTCTTT. The encoded protein is CASSAAPCRGAFF.